These T cell receptor beta chains were read from a single sample in a study of cytomegalovirus exposure and HLA in healthy donors. The protocol was immunoSEQ multiplex PCR, while the TCRdb copy is restricted to in-frame clones and leaves out a portion. Of about 50,000 clones in the sample, 85% to 95% are singletons; the top ten hold around 1.1%. What was sequenced was PBMCs. The receptors here all came from a man younger than 35 in good health and CMV-seronegative. The CDR3 runs from the conserved cysteine through the conserved F or W. Fields, in order: V gene, D gene, clone size, J gene, CDR3 DNA, CDR3 protein. A D gene is named only where the DNA matches it firmly. Rows give clone size only sometimes, using once, few, many, or a class for an expanded clone.

v_call: TRBV6-5; d_call: TRBD2; clone_size: few; j_call: TRBJ2-7; cdr3_nt: TGTGCCAGCAACCAGCGGGAGACCTCCTACGAGCAGTACTTC; cdr3_aa: CASNQRETSYEQYF
v_call: TRBV5-6; d_call: TRBD1; clone_size: -; j_call: TRBJ1-3; cdr3_nt: TGTGCCAGCAGCTTGTGGGACAGGAACACCATATATTTT; cdr3_aa: CASSLWDRNTIYF
v_call: TRBV7-9; d_call: TRBD2; clone_size: -; j_call: TRBJ2-1; cdr3_nt: TGTGCCAGCGCCGGGACTAGCGGGAGAATGGGTTTACAGTTCTTC; cdr3_aa: CASAGTSGRMGLQFF
v_call: TRBV6-1; d_call: -; clone_size: -; j_call: TRBJ1-4; cdr3_nt: TGTGCCAGCAGTGAAAGAGGACTGGGGAAACTGTTTTTT; cdr3_aa: CASSERGLGKLFF
v_call: TRBV11-2; d_call: TRBD1; clone_size: few; j_call: TRBJ1-2; cdr3_nt: TGTGCCAGCAGCCGGGACAGGGCCTATGGCTACACCTTC; cdr3_aa: CASSRDRAYGYTF
v_call: TRBV5-1; d_call: TRBD1; clone_size: -; j_call: TRBJ1-2; cdr3_nt: TGCGCCAGCAGCCGAGTACAGGGGCAGGATGGCTACACCTTC; cdr3_aa: CASSRVQGQDGYTF
v_call: TRBV5-1; d_call: -; clone_size: -; j_call: TRBJ2-7; cdr3_nt: TGCGCCAGCAGCTTGGGGCAGAGGGTTCCTAGCTCCTACGAGCAGTACTTC; cdr3_aa: CASSLGQRVPSSYEQYF
v_call: TRBV11-2; d_call: -; clone_size: -; j_call: TRBJ2-3; cdr3_nt: TGTGCCAGCAGCTTAGTTCAGGGTGGAGATACGCAGTATTTT; cdr3_aa: CASSLVQGGDTQYF
v_call: TRBV27; d_call: TRBD2; clone_size: -; j_call: TRBJ2-1; cdr3_nt: TGTGCCACCTCCTCGACTAGCGGGAGTATCGTTGAGCAGTTCTTC; cdr3_aa: CATSSTSGSIVEQFF
v_call: TRBV7-2; d_call: TRBD1; clone_size: -; j_call: TRBJ2-1; cdr3_nt: TGTGCCAGCAGCAAAGAGGGGGCGCTAATCTTATACAATGAGCAGTTCTTC; cdr3_aa: CASSKEGALILYNEQFF
v_call: TRBV11-2; d_call: -; clone_size: -; j_call: TRBJ1-4; cdr3_nt: TGTGCCAGCAGCCGCAGTGAAAAACTGTTTTTT; cdr3_aa: CASSRSEKLFF
v_call: TRBV6-4; d_call: -; clone_size: -; j_call: TRBJ2-1; cdr3_nt: TGTGCCAGCAGTGACTCCGCGGTCTCCTACAATGAGCAGTTCTTC; cdr3_aa: CASSDSAVSYNEQFF
v_call: TRBV6-5; d_call: TRBD1; clone_size: -; j_call: TRBJ2-7; cdr3_nt: TGTGCCAGCAGCCTAACAGGGGGCATAAACGAGCAGTACTTC; cdr3_aa: CASSLTGGINEQYF
v_call: TRBV18; d_call: -; clone_size: -; j_call: TRBJ2-6; cdr3_nt: TGTGCCAGCTCACGCAGTACCGCTGGGGCCAACGTCCTGACTTTC; cdr3_aa: CASSRSTAGANVLTF
v_call: TRBV5-6; d_call: -; clone_size: -; j_call: TRBJ1-2; cdr3_nt: TGTGCCAGCAGCCTGGGGGGCCCGAACTATGGCTACACCTTC; cdr3_aa: CASSLGGPNYGYTF
v_call: TRBV27; d_call: TRBD2; clone_size: -; j_call: TRBJ2-7; cdr3_nt: TGTGCCAGCAGTTTATACGGGACTAATACCTACGAGCAGTACTTC; cdr3_aa: CASSLYGTNTYEQYF
v_call: TRBV5-5; d_call: TRBD2; clone_size: -; j_call: TRBJ2-7; cdr3_nt: TGTGCCAGCAGTCTAGCGGTCTTATACGAGCAGTACTTC; cdr3_aa: CASSLAVLYEQYF
v_call: TRBV9; d_call: -; clone_size: few; j_call: TRBJ1-2; cdr3_nt: TGTGCCAGCAGCAGATCTCTCGAGTATGGCTACACCTTC; cdr3_aa: CASSRSLEYGYTF
v_call: TRBV4-3; d_call: TRBD2; clone_size: -; j_call: TRBJ2-1; cdr3_nt: TGCGCCAGCAGCCAAGATAATAGCGGGAGTGATGAGCAGTTCTTC; cdr3_aa: CASSQDNSGSDEQFF
v_call: TRBV27; d_call: -; clone_size: -; j_call: TRBJ1-5; cdr3_nt: TGTGCCAGCAGTCCTACCGTTTGGACAGATAGCAATCAGCCCCAGCATTTT; cdr3_aa: CASSPTVWTDSNQPQHF
v_call: TRBV13; d_call: -; clone_size: -; j_call: TRBJ2-5; cdr3_nt: TGTGCCAGCAGCTTAAAGAGGGCAGTGGGTATACAAGAGACCCAGTACTTC; cdr3_aa: CASSLKRAVGIQETQYF
v_call: TRBV6-5; d_call: -; clone_size: -; j_call: TRBJ2-2; cdr3_nt: TGTGCCAGCAGTTCGCTAGCGAGGAACACCGGGGAGCTGTTTTTT; cdr3_aa: CASSSLARNTGELFF
v_call: TRBV28; d_call: -; clone_size: once; j_call: TRBJ2-7; cdr3_nt: TGTGCCAGCAGTTTGTCACTCTACGAGCAGTACTTC; cdr3_aa: CASSLSLYEQYF
v_call: TRBV28; d_call: -; clone_size: -; j_call: TRBJ1-1; cdr3_nt: TGTGCCAGCAGTTCCCCGTCCGGGGGAGCTAGCGGCTTT; cdr3_aa: CASSSPSGGASGF
v_call: TRBV6-5; d_call: -; clone_size: -; j_call: TRBJ2-1; cdr3_nt: TGTGCCAGCAGTCCCGGGGACAATGAGCAGTTCTTC; cdr3_aa: CASSPGDNEQFF
v_call: TRBV2; d_call: TRBD1; clone_size: -; j_call: TRBJ2-2; cdr3_nt: TGTGCCAGCAGTGAAGGTCCGCGGACAGGGGGGGTCGGGGAGCTGTTTTTT; cdr3_aa: CASSEGPRTGGVGELFF